The rows below give T cell receptor beta chains drawn from one sample of a study of blood T cell repertoires in COVID-19. Clones were sequenced by immunoSEQ multiplex PCR, and TCRdb holds only the in-frame ones, with some missing. This table has about 190,000 clones, about four fifths appearing once. Sample: peripheral blood. These receptors were obtained from a woman in her forties with acute or convalescent COVID-19. CDR3s include the opening cysteine and the closing phenylalanine or tryptophan. The order of the fields is clone size, V gene, J gene, D gene, CDR3 DNA, CDR3 protein. A D gene is named only where the DNA matches it firmly. Clone size is stated in some rows and not others, as once, few, many or a class when expanded.

>few|TRBV28|TRBJ1-6|TRBD1
TGTGCCACCCTTACCTGGACAGGGAGCTCCTATAATTCACCCCTCCACTTT
CATLTWTGSSYNSPLHF
>once|TRBV15|TRBJ1-5|TRBD1
TGTGCCACCAGCAGAGGGGACAGAGATAGCAATCAGCCCCAGCATTTT
CATSRGDRDSNQPQHF
>-|TRBV20-1|TRBJ1-5|-
TGCAGTGCTAGTCTACTTAGGCCCCCGGGTAGCAATCAGCCCCAGCATTTT
CSASLLRPPGSNQPQHF
>-|TRBV7-6|TRBJ2-3|-
TGTGCCAGCAGCTTAGTGCCCGGGAGTACCTCTAGCACAGATACGCAGTATTTT
CASSLVPGSTSSTDTQYF
>-|TRBV18|TRBJ2-3|-
TGTGCCAGCTCACCACGAATTCGGGAAAACACAGATACGCAGTATTTT
CASSPRIRENTDTQYF
>-|TRBV7-2|TRBJ1-1|-
TGTGCCAGCAGCTTAGTTGGGGGAGGGAACACTGAAGCTTTCTTT
CASSLVGGGNTEAFF
>-|TRBV5-1|TRBJ2-3|-
TGCGCCAGCAGCTTGGGGGCCCCTGGGTCAGATACGCAGTATTTT
CASSLGAPGSDTQYF
>once|TRBV18|TRBJ2-7|-
TGTGCCAGCTCACGACGAGGGGGGGGCTCGACCTACGAGCAGTACTTC
CASSRRGGGSTYEQYF
>-|TRBV7-9|TRBJ1-5|TRBD1
TGTGCCAGCAGCCGTACAGGGGGTGAGGATCAGCCCCAGCATTTT
CASSRTGGEDQPQHF
>-|TRBV30|TRBJ2-3|TRBD1
TGTGCCTGGAGGGTCGGCAGGGGGACAGATACGCAGTATTTT
CAWRVGRGTDTQYF
>-|TRBV18|TRBJ2-1|TRBD2
TGTGCCAGCTCCCTCTCCCAGCGGGAGATGGGTGAGCAGTTCTTC
CASSLSQREMGEQFF